This T cell receptor (beta chain) emerged from a study of T-cell reconstitution after alpha-beta-depleted transplantation in children. The table lists this clonotype with a few counts. Preparing the TCRbeta library involved the use of unique molecular identifiers. TCRdb called the PCR reads again in MiXCR, with one record for every CDR3 protein. The table records 350,000 to 400,000 distinct CDR3 sequences, roughly 21% of them present only once. Trimming removed 1 base at V and 1 base at J, with 10 bases between. The CDR3 runs to 16 residues. This material consisted of PBMCs from the stem cell graft donor, taken from the stem cell graft. V and J are TRBV12-3 or TRBV12-4 and TRBJ2-2; a weak D match, TRBD1 (5 bases). This clonotype was sampled from a human donor who donated a stem cell graft to a child with acute myeloid leukemia. The CDR3 sequence: CASSLGGAVNTGELFF. CDR3 coding DNA: TGTGCCAGCAGTTTAGGTGGGGCCGTGAACACCGGGGAGCTGTTTTTT.